The rows below give T cell receptor beta chains drawn from one sample of a study of chemoradiotherapy in HPV16-positive cancers. Some clones are missing from TCRdb's copy, which holds only in-frame ones; the method was immunoSEQ multiplex PCR. The sample includes tens of thousands of clones, over 90% seen only once; the top ten take approximately 19%. Sequencing was performed on blood, taken from a patient who underwent chemoradiotherapy. Receptors were obtained from a human donor with HPV-associated anogenital cancer. CDR3s include the opening cysteine and the closing phenylalanine or tryptophan. The order of the fields is J gene, clone size, V gene, D gene, CDR3 protein, CDR3 DNA. The D gene is left open where the match is weak. Size is omitted from some rows. Given values are once, few, many or a class for expanded clones.

>TRBJ2-1|.|TRBV15|.
CATSRAEDNEQFF
TGTGCCACCAGCAGAGCGGAGGACAATGAGCAGTTCTTC
>TRBJ2-1|.|TRBV7-2|TRBD2
CASSLVLPSGGAYNEQFF
TGTGCCAGCAGCTTAGTTTTGCCGTCTGGGGGGGCCTACAATGAGCAGTTCTTC
>TRBJ2-1|once|TRBV7-6|TRBD2
CASSLALLAGGNEQFF
TGTGCCAGCAGCTTAGCGCTGTTAGCGGGGGGGAATGAGCAGTTCTTC
>TRBJ1-1|.|TRBV6-5|.
CASSRQQNTEAFF
TGTGCCAGCAGTCGTCAGCAGAACACTGAAGCTTTCTTT
>TRBJ2-7|once|TRBV7-2|.
CASSFDIYEQYF
TGTGCCAGCAGCTTCGACATTTACGAGCAGTACTTC
>TRBJ1-1|.|TRBV27|.
CASSLGSLNTEAFF
TGTGCCAGCAGTTTAGGATCCTTGAACACTGAAGCTTTCTTT
>TRBJ1-4|.|TRBV5-6|TRBD1
CASSLGTDEKLFF
TGTGCCAGCAGCCTAGGGACAGATGAAAAACTGTTTTTT
>TRBJ2-3|.|TRBV4-1|TRBD2
CASSHLGLAGGPGRPDTQYF
TGCGCCAGCAGCCACCTCGGACTAGCGGGGGGGCCGGGGCGCCCAGATACGCAGTATTTT
>TRBJ2-2|.|TRBV29-1|.
CSVVAGLTGELFF
TGCAGCGTTGTTGCTGGTCTAACCGGGGAGCTGTTTTTT
>TRBJ2-5|.|TRBV11-2|TRBD2
CASSSNSGAGGQETQYF
TGTGCCAGCAGCTCTAACTCTGGAGCGGGGGGACAAGAGACCCAGTACTTC
>TRBJ1-5|.|TRBV4-1|TRBD1
CASSQVLGTGRFNNQPQHF
TGCGCCAGCAGCCAAGTTTTGGGGACAGGGAGGTTTAACAATCAGCCCCAGCATTTT
>TRBJ1-5|.|TRBV7-9|.
CASSLSQNQPQHF
TGTGCCAGCAGCCTGAGCCAGAATCAGCCCCAGCATTTT
>TRBJ2-3|.|TRBV10-3|TRBD2
CAISVGTTSTDTQYF
TGTGCCATCAGTGTTGGGACTACGAGCACAGATACGCAGTATTTT
>TRBJ2-1|.|TRBV15|.
CATSRDGTGVGYNEQFF
TGTGCCACCAGCAGAGATGGGACGGGAGTTGGGTACAATGAGCAGTTCTTC
>TRBJ2-7|once|TRBV5-6|.
CASSLEMFPYEQYF
TGTGCCAGCAGCTTGGAAATGTTCCCCTACGAGCAGTACTTC
>TRBJ1-2|.|TRBV19|.
CASSISYMALGDGYTF
TGTGCCAGTAGTATATCCTACATGGCCCTGGGTGATGGCTACACCTTC
>TRBJ2-2|.|TRBV2|TRBD1
CASMGQGNTGELFF
TGTGCCAGCATGGGACAGGGTAACACCGGGGAGCTGTTTTTT
>TRBJ2-5|.|TRBV25-1|.
CASSEYTGKETQYF
TGTGCCAGCAGTGAATATACAGGGAAGGAGACCCAGTACTTC
>TRBJ1-6|once|TRBV6-5|TRBD1
CASSYDRGDNSPLHF
TGTGCCAGCAGTTACGACAGGGGGGACAATTCACCCCTCCACTTT
>TRBJ1-5|.|TRBV4-3|.
CASSQELAGNQPQHF
TGCGCCAGCAGCCAAGAGTTGGCAGGGAATCAGCCCCAGCATTTT
>TRBJ1-1|.|TRBV7-2|TRBD1
CASSLGSGGTSEAFF
TGTGCCAGCAGCTTAGGGTCAGGGGGCACGTCTGAAGCTTTCTTT
>TRBJ2-7|.|TRBV4-2|.
CASSQVNSWEDEQYF
TGTGCCAGCAGCCAAGTAAACAGCTGGGAGGACGAGCAGTACTTC
>TRBJ1-1|.|TRBV5-4|.
CASSPRERLNTEAFF
TGTGCCAGCAGCCCCCGGGAGAGGCTGAACACTGAAGCTTTCTTT
>TRBJ2-7|.|TRBV14|.
CASSQDGAGIYEQYF
TGTGCCAGCAGCCAAGATGGGGCAGGGATCTACGAGCAGTACTTC
>TRBJ2-2|.|TRBV7-2|.
CASSLDREYNGELFF
TGTGCCAGCAGCTTAGACAGGGAGTATAACGGGGAGCTGTTTTTT
>TRBJ2-3|.|TRBV4-1|.
CASSQLSGGTDTQYF
TGCGCCAGCAGCCAACTGAGTGGGGGAACAGATACGCAGTATTTT
>TRBJ2-1|.|TRBV4-3|.
CASSQARAGYNEQFF
TGCGCCAGCAGCCAAGCCCGGGCGGGTTACAATGAGCAGTTCTTC
>TRBJ1-1|few|TRBV6-5|.
CASRKVRLNTEAFF
TGTGCCAGCAGAAAGGTCCGCTTGAACACTGAAGCTTTCTTT
>TRBJ2-7|.|TRBV4-1|.
CASSQERPSVGSYEQYF
TGCGCCAGCAGCCAAGAACGGCCGTCGGTGGGATCCTACGAGCAGTACTTC
>TRBJ1-1|.|TRBV6-5|TRBD1
CASREDRTMNTEAFF
TGTGCCAGCAGGGAGGACAGGACAATGAACACTGAAGCTTTCTTT
>TRBJ1-1|.|TRBV18|TRBD1
CASSQTGLSTEAFF
TGTGCCAGCTCACAGACAGGGCTCTCTACTGAAGCTTTCTTT
>TRBJ2-1|.|TRBV5-1|TRBD2
CASSLWLAGKRPEQFF
TGCGCCAGCAGCTTGTGGCTAGCGGGGAAACGTCCGGAGCAGTTCTTC
>TRBJ1-4|once|TRBV14|.
CASSQLPPGDPREKLFF
TGTGCCAGCAGCCAACTCCCCCCTGGGGACCCTAGAGAAAAACTGTTTTTT
>TRBJ1-2|.|TRBV6-1|.
CASSEVRTAIYGYTF
TGTGCCAGCAGTGAAGTTCGGACGGCAATCTATGGCTACACCTTC
>TRBJ2-7|.|TRBV11-2|TRBD2
CASSLGLGMGYEQYF
TGTGCCAGCAGCTTGGGACTAGGGATGGGGTACGAGCAGTACTTC
>TRBJ2-2|.|TRBV9|.
CASSAPPSTGELFF
TGTGCCAGCAGCGCCCCACCCAGCACCGGGGAGCTGTTTTTT
>TRBJ2-5|.|TRBV5-1|.
CASSLVSSRAAFQETQYF
TGCGCCAGCAGCTTGGTATCTTCCAGGGCCGCATTTCAAGAGACCCAGTACTTC
>TRBJ1-2|.|TRBV7-3|TRBD1
CASSSGQGDGYTF
TGTGCCAGCAGCTCTGGACAGGGAGATGGCTACACCTTC
>TRBJ1-2|.|TRBV18|.
CASSQGGYDYGYTF
TGTGCCAGCTCGCAGGGAGGGTACGACTATGGCTACACCTTC
>TRBJ1-4|.|TRBV2|TRBD1
CASEPTGVNEKLFF
TGTGCCAGCGAGCCGACAGGGGTGAATGAAAAACTGTTTTTT
>TRBJ1-1|.|TRBV9|.
CASSVGGSSTEAFF
TGTGCCAGCAGCGTTGGGGGGTCGAGCACTGAAGCTTTCTTT
>TRBJ1-5|.|TRBV21-1|.
CASSCEVPDYSNQPQHF
TGTGCCAGCAGTTGCGAGGTGCCGGATTATAGCAATCAGCCCCAGCATTTT
>TRBJ2-2|.|TRBV11-2|.
CASRWGTYNTGELFF
TGTGCCAGCAGGTGGGGTACATACAACACCGGGGAGCTGTTTTTT
>TRBJ2-5|.|TRBV7-2|.
CASSFSRGETQYF
TGTGCCAGCAGCTTTTCCAGGGGAGAGACCCAGTACTTC
>TRBJ2-7|.|TRBV4-2|.
CASSQDRQGIGEQYF
TGTGCCAGCAGCCAAGACCGGCAGGGGATCGGCGAGCAGTACTTC
>TRBJ1-1|.|TRBV5-1|.
CASSLMVGGTEAFF
TGCGCCAGCAGCTTGATGGTAGGGGGCACTGAAGCTTTCTTT
>TRBJ1-2|.|TRBV19|.
CASTEGLLGYTF
TGTGCCAGTACTGAGGGCCTACTTGGCTACACCTTC
>TRBJ1-2|once|TRBV6-4|TRBD1
CASRYRGCGYTF
TGTGCCAGCAGATACAGGGGTTGCGGCTACACCTTC
>TRBJ1-3|.|TRBV7-2|.
CASSLATGLSGNTIYF
TGTGCCAGCAGCTTAGCAACAGGGCTCTCTGGAAACACCATATATTTT